The 17 T cell receptor beta chains given below trace back to one sample, sequenced in a study of CD8 T cells in ankylosing spondylitis. Study-level findings and limits: Characteristic, it appeared, of ankylosing spondylitis blood was a TCR beta motif of several highly homologous variants.

TCRdb re-derived calls from the 5' RACE reads in MiXCR, one entry per CDR3 protein. The table lists fewer than 450,000 distinct CDR3 sequences, 15% to 20% of them singletons, with approximately 0.93% in the top ten. Their recognized antigens are unknown. Sequencing used blood, either unsorted or a sorted T cell fraction (not recorded which). These receptors were obtained from a male donor with ankylosing spondylitis.

The chain carries TRBV2 and TRBJ1-2; a weak D match, TRBD1 (5 bases). With 4 bases removed from V and 4 bases from J, the gap between germline ends came to 13 bases. From germline, CDR1 is SNHLY and CDR2 FYNNEI. The CDR3 length is 14 residues. DNA of the CDR3: TGTGCCAGCAGTGGTATTCGGACAACCTATGGCTACACCTTC. Its translation: CASSGIRTTYGYTF.

This clonotype was recorded a few times. V gene TRBV5-1 combines with J gene TRBJ2-1, with 8 nucleotides matching TRBD2. The trim removed 0 bases at V and 7 bases at J, leaving 6 bases unmatched. Germline-derived CDR1 and CDR2 are SGHRS and YFSETQ. CDR3 size: 15 residues. In DNA form, the CDR3 reads TGCGCCAGCAGCTTGGCCCAACTAGCGGCAAATGAGCAGTTCTTC. It yields the protein CASSLAQLAANEQFF.

This clonotype was counted a few times. The chain is built from TRBV6-5 and TRBJ1-1; D unclear. Germline lookup yields CDR1 MNHEY and CDR2 SVGAGI. Trimming removed 8 bases from V and 10 bases from J, with 17 bases in between. The CDR3 length is 12 residues. CDR3 bases: TGTGCCAGCGGAACCGGAAGGCAAGGAGCTTTCTTT. This gives the protein CASGTGRQGAFF.

This clonotype was recorded at least ten times. The V call is TRBV5-1, the J call TRBJ2-7; D not resolved. The V end lost 5 bases, the J end lost 0 bases, and 12 bases lay between the germline ends. This CDR3 is built from 14 residues. The germline CDR1 and CDR2 sequences are SGHRS and YFSETQ. The CDR3 bases are TGCGCCAGCAGAATCACAACCAGCTCCTACGAGCAGTACTTC. Protein: CASRITTSSYEQYF.

The chain recombines TRBV6-1 with TRBJ1-2; 8 bases align to TRBD1. The CDR3 contains 14 residues. J lost 3 bases, V lost 6 bases, and 6 bases had no gene match. Germline V gene data show CDR1 as MNHNS and CDR2 as SASEGT. The CDR3 reads CASRRQGSDYGYTF. The DNA of the CDR3 is TGTGCCAGCAGGAGACAGGGGAGCGACTATGGCTACACCTTC.

The CDR3 DNA reads TGTGCCAGCAGCTCCAGGAGTGAAAAACTGTTTTTT. It encodes CASSSRSEKLFF. This chain joins TRBV11-3 and TRBJ1-4, with D uncertain. Germline-derived CDR1 and CDR2 are SGHNT and YENEEA. The V end was cut by 4 bases, the J end by 7 bases, with 7 bases between. The CDR3 is 12 amino acids.

This clonotype was detected a few times. This chain uses TRBV20-1 with TRBJ2-3; D may be TRBD2 (6 bases). Germline CDR1 reads DFQATT; CDR2 reads SNEGSKA (reference sequence). The CDR3 has 15 residues. Trimming pared 6 bases from V and 2 bases from J, leaving 18 bases between. CDR3 protein: CSATGGGEHTDTQYF. The CDR3 nucleotides are TGCAGTGCCACCGGAGGCGGGGAACACACAGATACGCAGTATTTT.

This clonotype showed up just a few times. This rearrangement joins TRBV20-1 to TRBJ2-3; 7 bases are a match to TRBD2. Germline V gives CDR1 DFQATT, CDR2 SNEGSKA (reference sequence). Trimming at V came to 2 bases and at J to 3 bases, leaving 2 bases not matched to a gene. CDR3 size: 13 residues. DNA for the CDR3: TGCAGTGCTAGACCGGGGGGTACAGATACGCAGTATTTT. Translated: CSARPGGTDTQYF.

This clonotype was seen a handful of times. This chain connects TRBV11-2 to TRBJ2-3; D gene uncertain. CDR3 length: 13 residues. Trimming removed 3 bases from V and 6 bases from J, with 10 bases in between. CDR1 and CDR2 (germline): SGHAT, FQNNGV. CDR3 sequence: CASSLTPQDTQYF. The DNA of the CDR3 is TGTGCCAGCAGCTTGACGCCGCAGGATACGCAGTATTTT.

The V and J genes are TRBV14 and TRBJ2-5; D may be TRBD2 (5 bases). This CDR3 has 14 residues. Trimming took 1 base from V and 4 from J, leaving 10 bases between them. From germline, CDR1 is SGHDN and CDR2 FVKESK. The CDR3, as DNA: TGTGCCAGCAGCCAAGCCCGGGGTGGAGAGACCCAGTACTTC. Its protein is CASSQARGGETQYF. The whole variable domain, remainder taken from reference TRBV14 and TRBJ2-5, is EAGVTQFPSHSVIEKGQTVTLRCDPISGHDNLYWYRRVMGKEIKFLLHFVKESKQDESGMPNNRFLAERTGGTYSTLKVQPAELEDSGVYFCASSQARGGETQYFGPGTRLLVL.

This clonotype occurred a few times. CDR3 region: CASSQGASSSYNEQFF. In DNA form, the CDR3 reads TGTGCCAGCAGCCAGGGGGCTAGCTCCTCCTACAATGAGCAGTTCTTC. The chain joins TRBV4-2 to TRBJ2-1; the D gene is possibly TRBD1 (6 bases). There are 16 residues in the CDR3. Germline CDR1 is LGHNA and CDR2 is YNFKEQ. Trimming took off 3 bases at V and 0 bases at J, with 12 bases between the two ends.

The rearrangement joins TRBV2 to TRBJ2-5, with 8 bases fitting TRBD1. J lost 5 bases, V lost 3 bases, and 8 bases had no gene match. Per germline, CDR1 SNHLY and CDR2 FYNNEI. The CDR3 sequence is 15 residues long. CDR3 DNA sequence: TGTGCCAGCAGTGACAGGACAGGGCTGAAGGAGACCCAGTACTTC. Its translation: CASSDRTGLKETQYF.

This clonotype showed up just a few times. V usage is TRBV12-3 or TRBV12-4 and J usage is TRBJ2-7; TRBD2 matches 7 bases. CDR3 length: 15 amino acids. V lost 9 bases to trimming and J lost 13 bases; unmatched junction nucleotides: 24. The CDR3 DNA sequence: TGTGCCAGTCAAGGTGTTGCGGGAGTTCGCGAAACTCTCTACTTC. It yields the protein CASQGVAGVRETLYF.

The chain has TRBV7-3 and TRBJ2-5; maybe TRBD1 (6 bases). The V gene lost 1 base and the J gene lost 5 bases, with 8 bases spanning the gap. Germline values: CDR1 SGHTA, CDR2 FQGTGA. The CDR3 covers 13 residues. CDR3 bases: TGTGCCAGCAGCTTAAACAGGGATGAGACCCAGTACTTC. Residues: CASSLNRDETQYF.

V usage is TRBV5-1 and J usage is TRBJ2-3; tentatively, D is TRBD1 or TRBD2 (5 bases each). V was pared by 5 bases and J by 3 bases, with 16 bases between. Germline V gives CDR1 SGHRS, CDR2 YFSETQ. The CDR3 is made up of 15 amino acids. This CDR3 reads CASSLRGIGTDTQYF. The CDR3 DNA is TGCGCCAGCAGTCTCCGGGGCATTGGAACAGATACGCAGTATTTT.

J is TRBJ2-1 and V is TRBV6-1, with D maybe TRBD1 (5 bases). The CDR3 is 14 amino acids. Germline V gene data show CDR1 as MNHNS and CDR2 as SASEGT. Trimming removed 4 bases from V and 8 bases from J, with 15 bases in between. CDR3 in DNA: TGTGCCAGCAGTGGGGCTTGGGGCCTGGATGAGCAGTTCTTC. It yields the protein CASSGAWGLDEQFF.

This chain joins TRBV5-1 and TRBJ1-2; tentatively, D is TRBD1 (6 bases). V gave up 0 bases and J gave up 8 bases, with 17 bases separating them. The CDR3 extends over 15 amino acids. Per germline, CDR1 SGHRS and CDR2 YFSETQ. The CDR3 DNA follows: TGCGCCAGCAGCTTGGTTCCGGGGGCGCTGGGCGGCTACACCTTC. It yields the protein CASSLVPGALGGYTF.